One and the same sample provided the 9 T cell receptor beta chains below, sequenced in a study of shared clonotypes between healthy human individuals. Using immunoSEQ multiplex PCR, the repertoire was profiled, and TCRdb retains in-frame clones only, with some absent. Among around 2,000,000 clones listed, 95% were seen once. Sequencing was done on a sample of naive CD4+ T cells sorted from blood. The subset here: CD45RA+ positively selected. These receptor sequences come from a man between 18 and 35 years old in good health.

This clone was detected a few times. The rearrangement uses TRBV7-2 and TRBJ2-2; D is undetermined. Trimming removed 3 bases at V and 6 bases at J, with 17 bases between. Germline assignment: CDR1 SGHTA and CDR2 FQGNSA. The CDR3 runs to 16 residues. The CDR3: CASSLNGPNSPGELFF. The CDR3 region has the DNA TGTGCCAGCAGCTTGAATGGACCCAACTCCCCCGGGGAGCTGTTTTTT. Combining the CDR3 with reference TRBV7-2 and TRBJ2-2 gives the whole variable domain GAGVSQSPSNKVTEKGKDVELRCDPISGHTALYWYRQSLGQGLEFLIYFQGNSAPDKSGLPSDRFSAERTGGSVSTLTIQRTQQEDSAVYLCASSLNGPNSPGELFFGEGSRLTVL.

The gene calls are TRBV6-5 and TRBJ1-5; D call uncertain. Per the germline V gene, CDR1 is MNHEY and CDR2 is SVGAGI. Between the trimmed V and J ends, which lost 10 bases and 2 bases, there was a span of 15 bases. This CDR3 has 14 amino acids. The CDR3 DNA sequence: TGTGCCACCCATCGGGGTGGGGGCAATCAGCCCCAGCATTTT. Translating gives CATHRGGGNQPQHF.

As concerns this clone: Other DNA sequences in the same sample also yield this CDR3. This chain uses TRBV9 with TRBJ2-7; 11 positions agree with TRBD2. There are 15 residues in the CDR3. V shed 0 bases and J 4 bases; nucleotides not matched to a gene: 3. Germline V gives CDR1 SGDLS, CDR2 YYNGEE. The chain's CDR3 is CASSVGIAGGYEQYF. DNA of the CDR3: TGTGCCAGCAGCGTAGGCATAGCGGGAGGGTACGAGCAGTACTTC.

The chain is built from TRBV6-1 and TRBJ2-5, with 8 bases aligning to TRBD1. V trimming: 4 bases; J trimming: 2 bases; junction bases outside the gene matches: 3. CDR1 is MNHNS, CDR2 SASEGT, per germline. CDR3 size: 14 residues. The CDR3 DNA follows: TGTGCCAGCAGTGTGGGACAGGCTCAAGAGACCCAGTACTTC. It is translated as CASSVGQAQETQYF.

The rearrangement uses TRBV5-4 and TRBJ1-5; D not certain. This CDR3 is built from 14 residues. Trimming left V 2 bases short and J 5 bases short, with 11 bases between. Per the germline V gene, CDR1 is SGHNT and CDR2 is YYREEE (reference sequence). The CDR3 DNA follows: TGTGCCAGCAGCTTCATGCAGACCGATCAGCCCCAGCATTTT. As protein: CASSFMQTDQPQHF.

This rearrangement joins TRBV6-1 to TRBJ1-1; the D is unclear. Trimming removed 4 bases at V and 3 bases at J, with 3 bases between. The CDR3 sequence is 11 residues long. From germline, CDR1 is MNHNS and CDR2 SASEGT. The CDR3 reads CASSVHTEAFF. CDR3 DNA sequence: TGTGCCAGCAGTGTACACACTGAAGCTTTCTTT.

Comment on this clone: This sample includes further DNA sequences coding for the same CDR3. The chain couples TRBV20-1 to TRBJ1-1; D gene uncertain. V shed 6 bases and J shed 5 bases, with 7 bases lying between them. The germline CDR1 and CDR2 sequences are DFQATT and SNEGSKA (reference sequence). The CDR3 has 10 residues. CDR3 sequence (DNA): TGCAGTGCCAAAGGAACTGAAGCTTTCTTT. Its translation is CSAKGTEAFF.

The chain uses TRBV4-2 and TRBJ1-3, with a possible D match to TRBD1 (5 bases). CDR1 is LGHNA, CDR2 YNFKEQ, per germline. The CDR3 totals 10 residues. V lost 10 bases and J 7 bases, leaving 8 bases between the germline ends. The CDR3 nucleotides read TGTGCCACCTGGGGGAACACCATATATTTT. Its translation is CATWGNTIYF.

The genes are TRBV10-1 and TRBJ1-1; unclear D gene. Germline CDR1 reads WNHNN; CDR2 reads SYGVQD (reference sequence). Trimming pared 2 bases from V and 0 bases from J, leaving 4 bases between. This CDR3 is built from 13 residues. The CDR3: CASSEVMNTEAFF. As DNA, the CDR3 is TGCGCCAGCAGTGAGGTAATGAACACTGAAGCTTTCTTT.